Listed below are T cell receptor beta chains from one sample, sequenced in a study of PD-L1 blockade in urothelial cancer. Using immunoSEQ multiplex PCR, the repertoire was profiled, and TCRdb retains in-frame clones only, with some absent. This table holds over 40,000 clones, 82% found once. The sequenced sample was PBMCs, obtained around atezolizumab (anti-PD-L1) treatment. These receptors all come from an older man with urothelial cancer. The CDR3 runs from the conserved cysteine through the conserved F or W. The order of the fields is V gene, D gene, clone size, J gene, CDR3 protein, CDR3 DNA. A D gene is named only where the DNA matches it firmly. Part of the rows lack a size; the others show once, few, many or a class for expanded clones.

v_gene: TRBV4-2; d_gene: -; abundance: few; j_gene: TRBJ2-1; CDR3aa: CASSQDSGEQFF; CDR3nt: TGTGCCAGCAGCCAAGATTCCGGTGAGCAGTTCTTC
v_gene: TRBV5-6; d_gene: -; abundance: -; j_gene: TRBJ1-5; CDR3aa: CASSLLGGQPQHF; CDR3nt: TGTGCCAGCAGCTTGCTGGGAGGTCAGCCCCAGCATTTT
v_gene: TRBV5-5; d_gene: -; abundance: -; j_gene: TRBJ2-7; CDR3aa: CASSEGYLSYEQYF; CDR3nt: TGTGCCAGCAGCGAGGGATATCTCTCCTACGAGCAGTACTTC
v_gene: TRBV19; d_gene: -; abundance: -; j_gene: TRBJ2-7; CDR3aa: CASISPSYEQYF; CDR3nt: TGTGCCAGTATCTCTCCGAGCTACGAGCAGTACTTC
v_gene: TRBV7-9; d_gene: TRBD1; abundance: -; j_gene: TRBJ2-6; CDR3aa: CATGQGIRSGANVLTF; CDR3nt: TGTGCCACCGGACAGGGGATCCGCTCTGGGGCCAACGTCCTGACTTTC
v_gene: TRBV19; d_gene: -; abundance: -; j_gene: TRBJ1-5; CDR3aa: CASEGRRGNQPQHF; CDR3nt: TGTGCCTCTGAGGGCAGGCGGGGCAATCAGCCCCAGCATTTT
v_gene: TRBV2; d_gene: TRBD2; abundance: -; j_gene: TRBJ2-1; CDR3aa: CASSEIAGGPREQFF; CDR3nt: TGTGCCAGCAGTGAAATAGCGGGAGGGCCCCGTGAGCAGTTCTTC
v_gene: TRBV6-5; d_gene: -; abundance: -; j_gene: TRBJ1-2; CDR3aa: CAISGAGKGYTF; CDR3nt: TGTGCCATTTCAGGGGCAGGGAAAGGCTACACCTTC
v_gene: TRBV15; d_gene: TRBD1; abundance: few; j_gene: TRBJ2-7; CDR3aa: CATSRTGTGNSEQYF; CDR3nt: TGTGCCACCAGCAGAACCGGGACAGGGAATTCCGAGCAGTACTTC
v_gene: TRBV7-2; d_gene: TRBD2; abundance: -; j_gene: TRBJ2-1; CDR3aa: CASSLDGLAGGEQFF; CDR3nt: TGTGCCAGCAGCTTAGATGGACTAGCGGGAGGGGAGCAGTTCTTC
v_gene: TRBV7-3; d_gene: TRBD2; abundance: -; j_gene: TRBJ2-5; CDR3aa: CASSLGLAGKGGETQYF; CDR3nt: TGTGCCAGCAGCTTAGGACTAGCGGGGAAGGGTGGGGAGACCCAGTACTTC
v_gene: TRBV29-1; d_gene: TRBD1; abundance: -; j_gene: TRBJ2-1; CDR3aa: CSVEEWTGGNEQFF; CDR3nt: TGCAGCGTTGAAGAATGGACAGGGGGCAATGAGCAGTTCTTC
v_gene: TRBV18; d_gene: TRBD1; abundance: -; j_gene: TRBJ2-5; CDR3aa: CASSPITGVLPGETQYF; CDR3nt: TGTGCCAGCTCCCCGATTACAGGGGTTCTCCCCGGAGAGACCCAGTACTTC
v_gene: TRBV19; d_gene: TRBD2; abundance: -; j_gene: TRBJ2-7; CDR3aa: CATGGGYEQYF; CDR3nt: TGTGCCACGGGAGGTGGCTACGAGCAGTACTTC
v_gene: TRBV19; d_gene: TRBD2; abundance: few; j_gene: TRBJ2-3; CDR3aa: CASSTLAGGPDTQYF; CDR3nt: TGTGCCAGTAGTACCCTAGCGGGGGGGCCGGATACGCAGTATTTT
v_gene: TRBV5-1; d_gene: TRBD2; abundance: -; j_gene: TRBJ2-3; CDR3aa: CASSPGTSGATDTQYF; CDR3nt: TGCGCCAGCAGCCCCGGGACTAGCGGGGCCACAGATACGCAGTATTTT
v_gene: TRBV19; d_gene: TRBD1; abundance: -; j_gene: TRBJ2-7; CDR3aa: CASSTRDRDRGEQYF; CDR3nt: TGTGCCAGTAGTACCCGGGACAGGGACAGGGGCGAGCAGTACTTC
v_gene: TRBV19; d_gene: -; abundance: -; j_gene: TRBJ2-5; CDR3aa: CASSGGLETQYF; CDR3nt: TGTGCCAGTAGTGGCGGGCTTGAGACCCAGTACTTC
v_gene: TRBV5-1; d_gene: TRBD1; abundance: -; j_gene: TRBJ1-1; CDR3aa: CASRRGQAVDEAFF; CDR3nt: TGCGCCAGCAGAAGGGGACAGGCCGTGGATGAGGCTTTCTTT
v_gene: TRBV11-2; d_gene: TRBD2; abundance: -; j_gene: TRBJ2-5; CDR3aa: CASSYEAGDKETQYF; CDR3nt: TGTGCCAGCAGCTATGAAGCGGGGGATAAAGAGACCCAGTACTTC
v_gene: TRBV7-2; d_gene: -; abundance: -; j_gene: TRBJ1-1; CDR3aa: CASSPGPNTEAFF; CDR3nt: TGTGCCAGCAGCCCTGGCCCGAACACTGAAGCTTTCTTT
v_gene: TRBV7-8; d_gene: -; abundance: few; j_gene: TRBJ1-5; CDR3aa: CASTISTGPQHF; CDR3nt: TGTGCCAGCACTATCTCGACAGGGCCCCAGCATTTT
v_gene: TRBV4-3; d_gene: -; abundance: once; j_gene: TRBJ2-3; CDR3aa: CASSQSGSQGTDTQYF; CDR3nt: TGCGCCAGCAGCCAGAGCGGGTCCCAGGGCACAGATACGCAGTATTTT
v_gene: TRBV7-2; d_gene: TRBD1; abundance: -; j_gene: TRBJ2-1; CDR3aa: CASSLARTGATVNEQFF; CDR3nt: TGTGCCAGCAGCTTAGCGAGGACAGGGGCGACGGTCAATGAGCAGTTCTTC
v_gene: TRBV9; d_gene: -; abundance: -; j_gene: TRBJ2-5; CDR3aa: CASSESQTSIQYF; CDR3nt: TGTGCCAGCAGCGAGTCCCAGACTTCAATCCAGTACTTC
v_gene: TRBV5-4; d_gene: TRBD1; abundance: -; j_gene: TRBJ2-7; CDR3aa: CASSMPGQGTYEQYF; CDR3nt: TGTGCCAGCAGCATGCCGGGACAGGGGACTTACGAGCAGTACTTC
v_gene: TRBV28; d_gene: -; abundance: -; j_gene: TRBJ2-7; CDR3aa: CASSAQALYEQYF; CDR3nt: TGTGCCAGCAGCGCTCAGGCCCTCTACGAGCAGTACTTC
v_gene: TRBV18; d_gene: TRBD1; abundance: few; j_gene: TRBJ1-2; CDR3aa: CASSLTGENYGYTF; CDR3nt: TGTGCCAGCTCACTCACAGGGGAAAACTATGGCTACACCTTC
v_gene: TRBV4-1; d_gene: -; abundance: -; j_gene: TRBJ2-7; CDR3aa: CASSQEARRGGEQYF; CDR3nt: TGCGCCAGCAGCCAAGAGGCAAGACGGGGAGGCGAGCAGTACTTC
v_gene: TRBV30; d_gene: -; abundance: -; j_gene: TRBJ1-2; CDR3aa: CAWTPGSTRGYTF; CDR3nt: TGTGCCTGGACTCCCGGATCAACGCGGGGCTACACCTTC
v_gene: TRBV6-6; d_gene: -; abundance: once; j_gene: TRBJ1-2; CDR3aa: CASRTNISRGSAGYTF; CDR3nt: TGTGCCAGCAGGACTAACATCAGTCGAGGGTCTGCTGGCTACACCTTC
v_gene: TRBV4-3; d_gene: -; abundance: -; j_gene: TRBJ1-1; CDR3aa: CASSQAPLQDNTEAFF; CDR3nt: TGCGCCAGCAGCCAAGCTCCCTTACAGGATAACACTGAAGCTTTCTTT
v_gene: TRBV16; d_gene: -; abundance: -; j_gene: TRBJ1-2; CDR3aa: CASSQSGGGANYGYTF; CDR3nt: TGTGCCAGCAGCCAATCAGGTGGAGGGGCTAACTATGGCTACACCTTC
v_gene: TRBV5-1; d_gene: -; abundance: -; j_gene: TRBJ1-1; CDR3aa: CASSPDRPSNTEAFF; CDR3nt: TGCGCCAGCAGCCCGGACAGACCCTCGAACACTGAAGCTTTCTTT
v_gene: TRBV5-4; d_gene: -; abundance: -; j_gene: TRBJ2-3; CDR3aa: CASSPDYTDTQYF; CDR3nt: TGTGCCAGCAGCCCGGACTACACAGATACGCAGTATTTT
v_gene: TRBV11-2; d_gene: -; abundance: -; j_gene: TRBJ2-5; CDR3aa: CASSQGQGRETQYF; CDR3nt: TGTGCCAGCAGCCAGGGGCAGGGGAGAGAGACCCAGTACTTC
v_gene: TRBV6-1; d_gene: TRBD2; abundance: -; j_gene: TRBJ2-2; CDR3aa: CASSDGGVGTGELFF; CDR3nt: TGTGCCAGCAGTGATGGGGGGGTGGGCACCGGGGAGCTGTTTTTT
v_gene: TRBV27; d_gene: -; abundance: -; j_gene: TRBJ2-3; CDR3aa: CASSLNGAARTDTQYF; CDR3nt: TGTGCCAGCAGTTTAAATGGGGCAGCGAGGACAGATACGCAGTATTTT
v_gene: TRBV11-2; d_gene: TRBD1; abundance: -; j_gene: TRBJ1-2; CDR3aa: CASSLDRDYGYTF; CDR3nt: TGTGCCAGCAGCCTCGACAGGGATTATGGCTACACCTTC
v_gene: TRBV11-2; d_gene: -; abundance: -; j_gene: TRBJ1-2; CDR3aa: CASSLDGAGGYGYTF; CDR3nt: TGTGCCAGCAGCTTAGATGGGGCAGGCGGCTATGGCTACACCTTC
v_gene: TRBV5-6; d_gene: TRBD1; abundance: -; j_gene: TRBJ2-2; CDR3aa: CASSPTGGAFGELFF; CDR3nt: TGTGCCAGCAGCCCGACAGGGGGCGCTTTCGGGGAGCTGTTTTTT
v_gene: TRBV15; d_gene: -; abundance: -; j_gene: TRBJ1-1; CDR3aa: CATSREARGGTEAFF; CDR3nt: TGTGCCACCAGCAGAGAAGCAAGAGGGGGTACTGAAGCTTTCTTT
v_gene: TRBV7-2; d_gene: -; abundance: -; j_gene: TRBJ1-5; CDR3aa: CASSPQLVGNQPQHF; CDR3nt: TGTGCCAGCAGCCCCCAGTTGGTTGGCAATCAGCCCCAGCATTTT
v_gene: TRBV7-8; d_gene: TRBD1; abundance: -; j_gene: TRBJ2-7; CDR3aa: CASSLNRGTGVDEQYF; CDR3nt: TGTGCCAGCAGCTTGAACCGCGGGACAGGGGTGGACGAGCAGTACTTC
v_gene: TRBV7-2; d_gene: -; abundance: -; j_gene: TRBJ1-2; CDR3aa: CASSLGPRGYTF; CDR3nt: TGTGCCAGCAGCTTAGGGCCGCGGGGCTACACCTTC
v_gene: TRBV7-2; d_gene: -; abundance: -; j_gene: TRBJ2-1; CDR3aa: CASSLDRANNEQFF; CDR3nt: TGTGCCAGCAGCTTAGACAGGGCCAACAATGAGCAGTTCTTC
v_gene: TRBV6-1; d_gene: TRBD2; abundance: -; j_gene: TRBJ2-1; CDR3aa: CASSEMVAGDNEQFF; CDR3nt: TGTGCCAGCAGTGAAATGGTAGCGGGGGACAATGAGCAGTTCTTC
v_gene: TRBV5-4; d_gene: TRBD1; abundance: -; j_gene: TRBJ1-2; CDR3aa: CASSPQGNYGYTF; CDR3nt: TGTGCCAGCAGCCCACAGGGGAACTATGGCTACACCTTC
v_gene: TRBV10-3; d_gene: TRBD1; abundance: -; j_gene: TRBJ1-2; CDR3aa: CAISPTGDRGYTF; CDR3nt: TGTGCCATCAGTCCTACAGGGGACCGGGGCTACACCTTC
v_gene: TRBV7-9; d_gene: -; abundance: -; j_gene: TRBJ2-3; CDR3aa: CASSPGDGGTDTQYF; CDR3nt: TGTGCCAGCAGTCCAGGGGATGGCGGCACAGATACGCAGTATTTT
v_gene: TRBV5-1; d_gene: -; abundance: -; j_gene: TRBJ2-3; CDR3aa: CASSLSGVTDTQYF; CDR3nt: TGCGCCAGCAGCTTGTCAGGGGTGACAGATACGCAGTATTTT
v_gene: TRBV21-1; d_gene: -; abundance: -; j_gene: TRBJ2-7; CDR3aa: CASSPSQGSNEQYF; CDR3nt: TGTGCCAGCAGCCCATCACAGGGGTCCAACGAGCAGTACTTC
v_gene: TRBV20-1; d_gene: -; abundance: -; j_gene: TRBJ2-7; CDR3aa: CSAARDYEQYF; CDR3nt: TGCAGTGCTGCCAGGGACTACGAGCAGTACTTC